This T cell receptor (beta chain) was identified during a study of T-cell memory formation after mild COVID-19. Across the study: TCR clusters were mostly donor specific. Whole-study findings and limits: Whether second-wave clones peaking at day 37 were SARS-CoV-2 specific went unconfirmed.

CDR1 is SGHNT, CDR2 YENEEA, per germline. V shed 0 bases, J shed 8 bases, and the junction held 11 bases outside the gene matches. The length of the CDR3 is 17 residues. A 5'RACE reaction primed in the constant segment made cDNA libraries of TCR alpha and TCR beta, and these carried sample barcodes and UMIs. TCRdb processed the 5' RACE reads anew with MiXCR; each CDR3 protein has one entry. The sample lists about 140,000 distinct CDR3 sequences; about 14% were seen once. As to this clonotype: Antigen unknown.

V and J are TRBV11-3 and TRBJ2-3; 10 bases align to TRBD2. The clonotype comes from an adult woman who had mild COVID-19 (a few samples of this study predate the infection). Cell type and time point are not known. The sequenced sample consisted of PBMCs or a T cell subset sorted from them (not recorded which). For the CDR3, the DNA is TGTGCCAGCAGCTTAGATCGAGCGGGAGGGCCTCTGAGTACGCAGTATTTT. Protein product: CASSLDRAGGPLSTQYF.